These 25 T cell receptor beta chains originate from one sample sequenced in a study of T-cell reconstitution after alpha-beta-depleted transplantation in children (dated by TCRdb to about 2016). Library method: PCR. Instrument on record: Illumina HiSeq 2500. TCR library preparation used molecular barcoding, with unique molecular identifiers applied to normalize quantification of the TCRbeta repertoire. Clones were called with MiXCR by TCRdb after fastp trimmed the public reads at Q25, and only in-frame beta chains were retained. Here each entry gathers all rows of one CDR3 protein and keeps the most common genes and DNA. This sample holds 700,000 to 950,000 distinct CDR3 sequences; roughly 15% were observed only once. Of the sample, roughly 5% is held by the ten largest clones. This specimen's treatment or condition label, interpreted: allogeneic hematopoietic cell transplantation with graft depleted of TCRalphabeta T cells and CD19 B cells.

Specimen: PBMCs, mostly from graft donor cells, collected 360 days after TCRalphabeta/CD19-depleted stem cell transplant. The receptors were gathered from a male patient between 10 and 17 years old who had a stem cell transplant for acute lymphoblastic leukemia, so the T cells may come from the graft donor.

The chain is built from TRBV29-1 and TRBJ2-3, with D tentatively TRBD2 (6 bases). This CDR3 region has 12 residues. CDR1 and CDR2 (germline): SQVTM, ANQGSEA. The V gene lost 5 bases and the J gene lost 5 bases, with 11 bases spanning the gap. Written as DNA, the CDR3 is TGCAGCGTTTTTAGGGGAGGAGATACGCAGTATTTT. Residues: CSVFRGGDTQYF.

This clonotype has just a few counts. The V call is TRBV5-1, the J call TRBJ2-7; TRBD1 matches 10 bases. CDR1 and CDR2 from the germline V gene are SGHRS and YFSETQ. V trimming: 4 bases; J trimming: 2 bases; junction bases outside the gene matches: 9. This CDR3 comprises 16 residues. CDR3: CASSARGQGKTYEQYF. The CDR3 coding sequence is TGCGCCAGCAGCGCTAGGGGACAGGGGAAAACCTACGAGCAGTACTTC.

This clonotype was detected a few times. This chain uses TRBV5-1 with TRBJ2-4; D gene unclear. The CDR3 totals 13 residues. In germline, CDR1 is SGHRS, CDR2 YFSETQ. Trimming removed 5 bases at V and 6 bases at J, with 12 bases between. The CDR3 is CASSLGGLNIQYF. The CDR3, as DNA: TGCGCCAGCAGTTTAGGTGGTTTAAACATTCAGTACTTC.

This clonotype occurred many times. This rearrangement joins TRBV9 to TRBJ2-2; D remains unclear. The V gene's germline CDR1 is SGDLS and CDR2 YYNGEE. The ends were cut back, 4 bases at V and 6 bases at J, with 19 bases in the middle. This CDR3 spans 16 amino acids. CDR3 coding DNA: TGTGCCAGCAGCCCTCGTCCGGACCTTTCACCCGGGGAGCTGTTTTTT. This codes for CASSPRPDLSPGELFF.

This clonotype has a count of ten or more. J is TRBJ2-2 and V is TRBV28; D gene uncertain. With 3 bases removed from V and 4 bases from J, the gap between germline ends came to 6 bases. CDR1 and CDR2 from the germline V gene are MDHEN and SYDVKM. The CDR3 sequence is 13 residues long. CDR3 nucleotides: TGTGCCAGCAGTTTCCCGATCACCGGGGAGCTGTTTTTT. Its protein is CASSFPITGELFF.

This clonotype was found many times. CDR3 coding DNA: TGTGCCAGCAGGACCGACAGGGGACACAAGGCCGGGGCCAACGTCCTGACTTTC. Amino acid sequence: CASRTDRGHKAGANVLTF. The chain recombines TRBV5-6 with TRBJ2-6, with 8 positions matching TRBD1. This CDR3 contains 18 residues. Germline assignment: CDR1 SGHDT and CDR2 YYEEEE. J lost 4 bases, V lost 5 bases, and 14 bases had no gene match.

The chain is built from TRBV5-1 and TRBJ2-7, with D perhaps TRBD1 (5 bases). The germline V gene has CDR1 SGHRS and CDR2 YFSETQ. V was trimmed by 7 bases and J by 0 bases, leaving 14 bases between them. CDR3 length equals 14 residues. The CDR3 reads CASPGQALSYEQYF. As DNA, the CDR3 is TGCGCCAGCCCCGGACAAGCCCTCTCCTACGAGCAGTACTTC.

The chain couples TRBV18 to TRBJ2-5; 7 nucleotides line up with TRBD1. V gave up 6 bases and J gave up 0 bases; unmatched junction bases: 10. The CDR3 totals 16 residues. Germline CDR1 KGHSH, CDR2 LQKENI. The DNA of the CDR3 is TGTGCCAGCTCTCGTCCCGGGACAGTGTACCAAGAGACCCAGTACTTC. Amino acids: CASSRPGTVYQETQYF.

The rearrangement links TRBV5-5 to TRBJ2-7; D is perhaps TRBD2 (6 bases). The V gene's germline CDR1 is SGHKS and CDR2 YYEKEE (reference sequence). CDR3 length: 14 amino acids. V was clipped by 2 bases and J by 3 bases, with 12 bases between them. Here the CDR3 reads CASSFGPSVYEQYF. As DNA, the CDR3 is TGTGCCAGCAGCTTCGGTCCTAGCGTCTACGAGCAGTACTTC.

The chain has TRBV7-6 and TRBJ2-5; 8 bases are shared with TRBD1. J lost 0 bases, V lost 4 bases, and 16 bases had no gene match. The CDR3 spans 19 residues. Germline values: CDR1 SGHVS, CDR2 FNYEAQ. The CDR3 sequence: CASSSPPTGVIGYQETQYF. The DNA for the CDR3 is TGTGCCAGCAGCTCCCCCCCGACAGGGGTAATAGGGTACCAAGAGACCCAGTACTTC.

The chain employs TRBV2 and TRBJ2-3; D is perhaps TRBD1 (6 bases). The better agreement between TRBJ1-5 and the DNA end casts doubt on the J call. The germline V gene encodes CDR1 SNHLY and CDR2 FYNNEI. This CDR3 region has 15 residues. The CDR3 loop reads CASSGTVGLTDTQHF. The CDR3 coding sequence is TGTGCCAGCAGTGGGACAGTCGGTCTCACAGATACGCAGCATTTT.

This clonotype was seen a handful of times. J is TRBJ2-7 and V is TRBV5-1; 12 bases align to TRBD2. Germline values: CDR1 SGHRS, CDR2 YFSETQ. The CDR3 is 16 residues long. Trimming cost V 7 bases and J 3 bases; bases outside gene matches: 11. The CDR3 protein is CASAGLAGSFLYEQYF. As DNA, the CDR3 is TGCGCCAGCGCCGGACTAGCGGGATCGTTCCTCTACGAGCAGTACTTC. The whole variable domain, remainder taken from reference TRBV5-1 and TRBJ2-7, is KAGVTQTPRYLIKTRGQQVTLSCSPISGHRSVSWYQQTPGQGLQFLFEYFSETQRNKGNFPGRFSGRQFSNSRSEMNVSTLELGDSALYLCASAGLAGSFLYEQYFGPGTRLTVT.

The V gene is TRBV20-1, the J gene TRBJ2-6; 7 nucleotides agree with TRBD2. Germline CDR1 reads DFQATT; CDR2 reads SNEGSKA (reference sequence). The CDR3 contains 15 residues. The J segment lost 2 bases and the V segment lost 3 bases, leaving 4 bases of the junction unmatched. The CDR3 loop is CSARDGGAGANVLTF. For the CDR3, the DNA is TGCAGTGCTAGGGATGGGGGGGCTGGGGCCAACGTCCTGACTTTC.

V gene TRBV7-8 combines with J gene TRBJ2-5; 8 nucleotides line up with TRBD1. V shed 2 bases, J shed 5 bases, and the junction held 7 bases outside the gene matches. The CDR3 is 15 amino acids. CDR1 SGHVS and CDR2 FQNEAQ come from the germline V gene. The CDR3 protein is CASSLRSRGPETQYF. The CDR3 DNA sequence: TGTGCCAGCAGCTTAAGGTCCAGGGGGCCGGAGACCCAGTACTTC.

The chain links TRBV7-3 to TRBJ1-2; maybe TRBD1 (6 bases). CDR3 length equals 16 residues. Germline loops: CDR1 SGHTA, CDR2 FQGTGA. V was clipped by 0 bases and J by 4 bases, with 15 bases between them. DNA of the CDR3: TGTGCCAGCAGCTTAACGGGTCGGGGGCAGGGCTATGGCTACACCTTC. This encodes CASSLTGRGQGYGYTF.

In its sample, this clonotype was seen a few times. This rearrangement joins TRBV6-1 to TRBJ2-5; D possibly corresponds to TRBD1 (7 bases). V was clipped by 3 bases and J by 5 bases, with 25 bases between them. The CDR3 covers 18 residues. Germline V gives CDR1 MNHNS, CDR2 SASEGT. The CDR3 DNA follows: TGTGCCAGCAGTGATGCGGGAACTAGGGGGCGAGGAAAGGAGACCCAGTACTTC. Its protein product is CASSDAGTRGRGKETQYF.

This clonotype has more than one count but fewer than ten. This chain links TRBV7-7 with TRBJ2-2, with a tentative D call TRBD1 (6 bases). V was clipped by 5 bases and J by 4 bases, with 11 bases between them. The CDR3 contains 14 residues. Per the germline V gene, CDR1 is SSHAT and CDR2 is FNYEAQ (reference sequence). This CDR3 is CASSAGVFTGELFF. As DNA, the CDR3 is TGTGCCAGCAGCGCAGGGGTTTTCACCGGGGAGCTGTTTTTT.

The CDR3 region is CASSLVAGSGNTIYF. The DNA of the CDR3 is TGCGCCAGCAGCTTGGTCGCAGGCTCTGGAAACACCATATATTTT. V usage is TRBV5-1 and J usage is TRBJ1-3; no definite D call. The CDR3 extends over 15 amino acids. The V end was cut by 0 bases, the J end by 0 bases, with 7 bases between. Germline CDR1 is SGHRS and CDR2 is YFSETQ.

This clonotype was found many times. The rearrangement uses TRBV4-2 and TRBJ2-3; 12 bases agree with TRBD2. The J segment lost 3 bases and the V segment lost 6 bases, leaving 10 bases of the junction unmatched. Germline lookup yields CDR1 LGHNA and CDR2 YNFKEQ. CDR3 length equals 17 residues. CDR3: CASSLLAGGGGTDTQYF. As DNA, the CDR3 is TGTGCCAGCAGTTTGCTAGCGGGAGGGGGGGGGACAGATACGCAGTATTTT.

In its sample, this clonotype was seen a few times. V and J are TRBV28 and TRBJ2-3, with D perhaps TRBD1 (5 bases). The CDR3 is made up of 14 amino acids. CDR1 is MDHEN and CDR2 is SYDVKM in the germline V gene. Trimming cost V 3 bases and J 0 bases, with 7 bases left between them. CDR3 DNA sequence: TGTGCCAGCAGTTTTCCAGGGAGCACAGATACGCAGTATTTT. As protein: CASSFPGSTDTQYF.

V gene TRBV10-3 combines with J gene TRBJ1-1; weak D call: TRBD1 (5 bases). CDR1 and CDR2 from the germline V gene are ENHRY and SYGVKD. Trimming took off 0 bases at V and 4 bases at J, with 12 bases between the two ends. The CDR3 runs to 15 residues. The CDR3 region is CAISESILRGTEAFF. The CDR3 region has the DNA TGTGCCATCAGTGAGTCCATCCTTAGGGGCACTGAAGCTTTCTTT.

Only a few counts were recorded for this clonotype. V usage is TRBV3-1 and J usage is TRBJ1-2; a possible D gene is TRBD1 (5 bases). This CDR3 is built from 15 residues. The ends were cut back, 0 bases at V and 8 bases at J, with 16 bases in the middle. CDR1 and CDR2 (germline): LGHDT, YNNKEL (reference sequence). Here the CDR3 reads CASSQEGLRFGGYTF. In DNA, the CDR3 is TGTGCCAGCAGCCAAGAGGGGCTCCGATTTGGCGGCTACACCTTC.

This clonotype appeared a few times. J is TRBJ2-3 and V is TRBV2, with D uncertain. V was trimmed by 3 bases and J by 15 bases, leaving 16 bases between them. CDR1 and CDR2 from the germline V gene are SNHLY and FYNNEI. This CDR3 is 12 amino acids long. The DNA of the CDR3 is TGTGCCAGCAGTGATCTCCTTCCAGGCAAATATTTT. Its translation: CASSDLLPGKYF.

The rearrangement joins TRBV7-9 to TRBJ2-3; 9 nucleotides match TRBD1. J lost 8 bases, V lost 5 bases, and 11 bases had no gene match. Germline values: CDR1 SEHNR, CDR2 FQNEAQ (reference sequence). This CDR3 has 15 residues. The CDR3 DNA reads as TGTGCCAGCAGCATGAGGACAGGGGCTGGGGGTACGCAGTATTTT. Protein product: CASSMRTGAGGTQYF.

This clonotype was seen more than once but under ten times. The chain's CDR3 is CASSLAQGAQPQHF. The CDR3 nucleotides read TGCGCCAGCAGCTTGGCTCAGGGGGCCCAGCCCCAGCATTTT. The rearrangement uses TRBV5-1 and TRBJ1-5; 8 bases match TRBD1. The CDR3 extends over 14 amino acids. CDR1 and CDR2 from the germline V gene are SGHRS and YFSETQ. V lost 0 bases and J lost 7; bases outside the gene matches: 3.